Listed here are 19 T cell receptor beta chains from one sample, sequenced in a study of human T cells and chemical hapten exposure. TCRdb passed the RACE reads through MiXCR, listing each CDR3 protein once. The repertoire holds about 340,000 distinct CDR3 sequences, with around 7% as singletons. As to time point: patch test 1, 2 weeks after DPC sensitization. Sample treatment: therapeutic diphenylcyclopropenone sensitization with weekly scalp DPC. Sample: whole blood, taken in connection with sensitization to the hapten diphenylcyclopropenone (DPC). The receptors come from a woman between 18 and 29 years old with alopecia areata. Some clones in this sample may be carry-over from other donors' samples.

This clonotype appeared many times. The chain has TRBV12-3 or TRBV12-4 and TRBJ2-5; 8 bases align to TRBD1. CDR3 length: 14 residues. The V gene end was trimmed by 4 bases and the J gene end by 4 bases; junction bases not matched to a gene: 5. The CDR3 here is CASSSDTGGETQYF. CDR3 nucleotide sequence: TGTGCCAGCAGTTCTGACACAGGGGGAGAGACCCAGTACTTC.

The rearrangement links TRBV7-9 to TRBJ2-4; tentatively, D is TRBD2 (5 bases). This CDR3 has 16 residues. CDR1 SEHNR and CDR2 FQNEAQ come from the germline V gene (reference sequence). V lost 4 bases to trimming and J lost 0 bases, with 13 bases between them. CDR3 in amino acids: CASSSGRDLAKNIQYF. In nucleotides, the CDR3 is TGTGCCAGCAGCTCCGGACGGGATCTAGCCAAAAACATTCAGTACTTC. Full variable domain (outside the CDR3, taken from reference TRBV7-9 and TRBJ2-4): DTGVSQNPRHKITKRGQNVTFRCDPISEHNRLYWYRQTLGQGPEFLTYFQNEAQLEKSRLLSDRFSAERPKGSFSTLEIQRTEQGDSAMYLCASSSGRDLAKNIQYFGAGTRLSVL.

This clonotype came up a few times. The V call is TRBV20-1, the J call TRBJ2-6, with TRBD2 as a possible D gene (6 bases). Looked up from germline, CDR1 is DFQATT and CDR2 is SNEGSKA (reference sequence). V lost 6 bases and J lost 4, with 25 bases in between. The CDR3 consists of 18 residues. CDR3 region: CSALSPGSRLRGANVLTF. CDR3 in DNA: TGCAGTGCACTTTCTCCCGGGAGCCGTCTTCGAGGGGCCAACGTCCTGACTTTC.

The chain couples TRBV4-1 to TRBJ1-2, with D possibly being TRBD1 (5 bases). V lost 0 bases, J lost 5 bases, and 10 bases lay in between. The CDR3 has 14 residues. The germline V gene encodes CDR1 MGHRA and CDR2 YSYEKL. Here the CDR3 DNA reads TGCGCCAGCAGCCAAGAGGGGCTACCTTATGGCTACACCTTC. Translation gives CASSQEGLPYGYTF.

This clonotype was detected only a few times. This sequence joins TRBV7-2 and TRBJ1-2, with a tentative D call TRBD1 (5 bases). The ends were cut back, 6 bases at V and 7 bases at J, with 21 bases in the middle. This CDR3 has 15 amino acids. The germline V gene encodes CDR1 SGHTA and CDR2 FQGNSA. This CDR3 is CASSRDGSPLRGYTF. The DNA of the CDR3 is TGTGCCAGCAGTCGGGACGGATCCCCTCTACGTGGCTACACCTTC.

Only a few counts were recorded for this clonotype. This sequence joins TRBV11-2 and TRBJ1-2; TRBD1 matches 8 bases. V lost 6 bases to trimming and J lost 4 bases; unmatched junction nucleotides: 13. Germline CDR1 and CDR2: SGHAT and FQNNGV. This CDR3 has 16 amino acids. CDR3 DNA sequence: TGTGCCAGCAGTGTCGGCAATACAGGGGGTAGCTATGGCTACACCTTC. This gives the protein CASSVGNTGGSYGYTF.

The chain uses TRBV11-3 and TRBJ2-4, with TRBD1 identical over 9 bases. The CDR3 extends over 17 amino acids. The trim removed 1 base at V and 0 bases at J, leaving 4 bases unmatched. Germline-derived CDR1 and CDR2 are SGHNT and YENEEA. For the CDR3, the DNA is TGTGCCAGCAGCTTAGGGACAGGGGAAGGAGCCAAAAACATTCAGTACTTC. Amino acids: CASSLGTGEGAKNIQYF. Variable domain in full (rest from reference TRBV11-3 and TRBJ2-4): EAGVVQSPRYKIIEKKQPVAFWCNPISGHNTLYWYLQNLGQGPELLIRYENEEAVDDSQLPKDRFSAERLKGVDSTLKIQPAELGDSAVYLCASSLGTGEGAKNIQYFGAGTRLSVL.

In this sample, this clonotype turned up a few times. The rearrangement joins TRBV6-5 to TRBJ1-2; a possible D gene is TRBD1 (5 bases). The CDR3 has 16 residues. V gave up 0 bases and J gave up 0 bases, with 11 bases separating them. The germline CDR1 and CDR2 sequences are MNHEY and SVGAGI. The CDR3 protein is CASSYSNQGANYGYTF. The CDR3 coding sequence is TGTGCCAGCAGTTACTCGAATCAGGGCGCTAACTATGGCTACACCTTC.

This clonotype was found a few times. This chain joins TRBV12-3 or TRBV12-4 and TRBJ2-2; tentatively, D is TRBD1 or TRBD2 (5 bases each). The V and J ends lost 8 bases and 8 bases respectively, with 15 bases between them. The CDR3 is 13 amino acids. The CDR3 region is CASSGGFGGELFF. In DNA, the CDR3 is TGTGCCAGCTCTGGGGGATTCGGGGGGGAGCTGTTTTTT.

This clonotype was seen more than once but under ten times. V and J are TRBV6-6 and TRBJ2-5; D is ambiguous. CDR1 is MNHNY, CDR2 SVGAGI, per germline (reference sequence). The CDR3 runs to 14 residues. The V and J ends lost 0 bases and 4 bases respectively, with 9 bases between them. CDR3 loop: CASSYSPVRETQYF. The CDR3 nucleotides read TGTGCCAGCAGTTACTCTCCGGTCAGAGAGACCCAGTACTTC.

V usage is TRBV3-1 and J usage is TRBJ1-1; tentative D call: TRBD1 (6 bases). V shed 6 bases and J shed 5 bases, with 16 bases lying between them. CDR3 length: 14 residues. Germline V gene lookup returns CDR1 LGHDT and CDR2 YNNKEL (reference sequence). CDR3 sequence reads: CASREQGSETEAFF. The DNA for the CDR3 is TGTGCCAGCAGGGAACAGGGTAGTGAGACTGAAGCTTTCTTT.

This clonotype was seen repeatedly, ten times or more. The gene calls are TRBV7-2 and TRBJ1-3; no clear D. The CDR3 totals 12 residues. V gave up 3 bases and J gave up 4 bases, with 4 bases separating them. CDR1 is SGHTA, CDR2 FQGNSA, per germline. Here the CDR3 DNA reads TGTGCCAGCAGCTTCCCGGGAAACACCATATATTTT. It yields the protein CASSFPGNTIYF.

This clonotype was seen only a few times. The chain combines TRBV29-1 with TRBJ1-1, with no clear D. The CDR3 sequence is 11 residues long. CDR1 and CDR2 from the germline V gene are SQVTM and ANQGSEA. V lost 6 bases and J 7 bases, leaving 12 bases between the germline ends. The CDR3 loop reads CSVGSSFEAFF. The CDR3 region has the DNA TGCAGCGTCGGTTCTTCCTTTGAAGCTTTCTTT. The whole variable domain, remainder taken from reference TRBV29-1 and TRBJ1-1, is SAVISQKPSRDICQRGTSLTIQCQVDSQVTMMFWYRQQPGQSLTLIATANQGSEATYESGFVIDKFPISRPNLTFSTLTVSNMSPEDSSIYLCSVGSSFEAFFGQGTRLTVV.

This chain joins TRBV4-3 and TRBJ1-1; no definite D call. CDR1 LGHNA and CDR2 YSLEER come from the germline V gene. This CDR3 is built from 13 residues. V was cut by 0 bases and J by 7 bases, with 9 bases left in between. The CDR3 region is CASSQDGYGEAFF. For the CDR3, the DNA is TGCGCCAGCAGCCAAGATGGGTACGGTGAAGCTTTCTTT.

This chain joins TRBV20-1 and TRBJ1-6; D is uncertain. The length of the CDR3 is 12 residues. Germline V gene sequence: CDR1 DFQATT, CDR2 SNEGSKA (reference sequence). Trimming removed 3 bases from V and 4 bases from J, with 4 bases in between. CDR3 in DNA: TGCAGTGCTAGGATATATAATTCACCCCTCCACTTT. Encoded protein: CSARIYNSPLHF.

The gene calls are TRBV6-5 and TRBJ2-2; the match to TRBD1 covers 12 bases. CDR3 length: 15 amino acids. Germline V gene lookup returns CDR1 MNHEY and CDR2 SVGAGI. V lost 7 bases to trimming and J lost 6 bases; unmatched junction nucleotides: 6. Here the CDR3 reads CASTRDRGRPGELFF. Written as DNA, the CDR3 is TGTGCCAGCACCCGGGACAGGGGGCGACCCGGGGAGCTGTTTTTT.

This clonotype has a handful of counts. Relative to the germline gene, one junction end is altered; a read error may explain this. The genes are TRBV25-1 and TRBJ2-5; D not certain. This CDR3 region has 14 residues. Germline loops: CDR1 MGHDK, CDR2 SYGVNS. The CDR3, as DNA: TGTGCCACCAGTCTCGGGCGGAGACAAGAGACCCAGTACTTC. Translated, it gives CATSLGRRQETQYF.

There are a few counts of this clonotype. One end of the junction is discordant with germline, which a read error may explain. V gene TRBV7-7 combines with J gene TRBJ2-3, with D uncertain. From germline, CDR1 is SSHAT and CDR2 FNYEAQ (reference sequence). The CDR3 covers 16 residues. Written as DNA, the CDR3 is TGTGCTAGCAGCTTAGGCACGCTCGGAAGCACAGATACGCAGTATTTT. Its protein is CASSLGTLGSTDTQYF.

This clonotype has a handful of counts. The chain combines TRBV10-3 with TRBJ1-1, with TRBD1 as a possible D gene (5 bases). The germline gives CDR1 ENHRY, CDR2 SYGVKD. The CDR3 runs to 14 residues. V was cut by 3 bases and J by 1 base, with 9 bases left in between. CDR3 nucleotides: TGTGCCATCAGTGAATTTCAGGGGAACACTGAAGCTTTCTTT. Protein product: CAISEFQGNTEAFF.